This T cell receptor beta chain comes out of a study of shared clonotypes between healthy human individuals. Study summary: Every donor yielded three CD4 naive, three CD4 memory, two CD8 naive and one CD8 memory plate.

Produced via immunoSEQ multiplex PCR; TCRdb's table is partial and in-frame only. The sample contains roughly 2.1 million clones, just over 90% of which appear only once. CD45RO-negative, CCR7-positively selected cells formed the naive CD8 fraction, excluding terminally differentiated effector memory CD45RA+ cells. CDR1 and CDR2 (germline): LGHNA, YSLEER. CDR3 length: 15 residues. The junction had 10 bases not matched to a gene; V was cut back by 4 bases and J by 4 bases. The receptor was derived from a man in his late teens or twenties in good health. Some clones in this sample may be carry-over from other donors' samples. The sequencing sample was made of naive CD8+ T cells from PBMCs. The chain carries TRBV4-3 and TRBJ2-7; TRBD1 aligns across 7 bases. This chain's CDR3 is CASSLRTGRIYEQYF. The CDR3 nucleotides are TGCGCCAGCAGCCTAAGGACAGGCAGAATATACGAGCAGTACTTC.